This T cell receptor beta chain comes out of a study of CD8 T cells in ankylosing spondylitis. General study findings and limits: Within ankylosing spondylitis blood, a TCR beta motif made up of under 10 highly homologous variants appeared to be characteristic.

TCRdb re-called the 5' RACE reads with MiXCR, one entry per CDR3 protein. The table lists 200,000 or so distinct CDR3 sequences, 10% to 15% of them singletons. Details on this clonotype: Antigen specificity is unknown.

The junction had 7 bases not matched to a gene; V was cut back by 3 bases and J by 9 bases. The germline V gene has CDR1 SQVTM and CDR2 ANQGSEA. This CDR3 comprises 13 residues. Material for sequencing was blood, either unsorted or a sorted T cell fraction (not recorded which). The receptor was isolated from a female donor with ankylosing spondylitis or in good health (not recorded which). This chain joins TRBV29-1 and TRBJ2-3; 9 positions match TRBD2. CDR3: CSVDPGTSKTQYF. In DNA form, the CDR3 reads TGCAGCGTTGACCCCGGGACTAGCAAGACGCAGTATTTT.